These T cell receptor beta chains were read from a single sample in a study of CD8 T cells in ankylosing spondylitis. Using its own MiXCR run on the 5' RACE reads, TCRdb lists one record per CDR3 protein. The profile shows around 150,000 distinct CDR3 sequences, 40% to 50% of them singletons. Sequenced input: synovial fluid, either unsorted or a sorted T cell fraction (not recorded which). Source of these receptors: a male donor with ankylosing spondylitis. Each CDR3 is given with its conserved first and last residue. A D gene is named only where the DNA matches it firmly. Some rows have no size entry. The others give once, few or many, or a class for an expanded clone.

TRBV12-3/TRBV12-4,TRBJ2-6,NA,NA,TGTGCCAGCAGTTTGGGAGTTGCGAACTCTGGGGCCAACGTCCTGACTTTC,CASSLGVANSGANVLTF
TRBV9,TRBJ2-1,NA,many,TGTGCCAGCAGCGTAGGGTATAGGGACAATGAGCAGTTCTTC,CASSVGYRDNEQFF
TRBV7-9,TRBJ2-1,TRBD1,NA,TGTGCCAGCAGCTTAGCGTCGCAGGGGGCCTACAATGAGCAGTTCTTC,CASSLASQGAYNEQFF
TRBV20-1,TRBJ2-2,NA,few,TGCAGTGCTAGAGATGGAAACACCGGGGAGCTGTTTTTT,CSARDGNTGELFF
TRBV6-4,TRBJ2-3,NA,few,TGTGCCAGCAGTGACTCGAGCCAAGGAGATACAGATACGCAGTATTTT,CASSDSSQGDTDTQYF
TRBV27,TRBJ2-7,NA,few,TGTGCCAGCAGTTTATACTGGGGTTACGAGCAGTACTTC,CASSLYWGYEQYF
TRBV28,TRBJ1-5,NA,NA,TGTGCCAGCATCAGAACCAGGAATCAGCCCCAGCATTTT,CASIRTRNQPQHF
TRBV5-5,TRBJ2-7,NA,many,TGTGCCAGCAGCTTGGTGCAGGACTACGAGCAGTACTTC,CASSLVQDYEQYF
TRBV4-2,TRBJ2-3,TRBD2,NA,TGTGCCAGCAGCCAAGAGCCTGCGGGACTAGCAGGGGATACGCAGTATTTT,CASSQEPAGLAGDTQYF
TRBV6-1,TRBJ2-5,NA,NA,TGTGCCAGCAGTAAGGACTGGGACCAAGAGACCCAGTACTTC,CASSKDWDQETQYF
TRBV11-3,TRBJ2-2,TRBD2,NA,TGTGCCAGCAGCTTAGATCTTGATAGCGGGAGCGGAGGGGAGCTGTTTTTT,CASSLDLDSGSGGELFF
TRBV5-1,TRBJ2-2,NA,NA,TGCGCCAGCACCCCAGGAGCGAACACCGGGGAGCTGTTTTTT,CASTPGANTGELFF
TRBV12-3/TRBV12-4,TRBJ1-1,TRBD1,many,TGTGCCAGCACGTCCTACAGGGGTACTGAAGCTTTCTTT,CASTSYRGTEAFF
TRBV10-3,TRBJ1-1,NA,few,TGTGCCATCAGGGCCCTTAAGAACACTGAAGCTTTCTTT,CAIRALKNTEAFF